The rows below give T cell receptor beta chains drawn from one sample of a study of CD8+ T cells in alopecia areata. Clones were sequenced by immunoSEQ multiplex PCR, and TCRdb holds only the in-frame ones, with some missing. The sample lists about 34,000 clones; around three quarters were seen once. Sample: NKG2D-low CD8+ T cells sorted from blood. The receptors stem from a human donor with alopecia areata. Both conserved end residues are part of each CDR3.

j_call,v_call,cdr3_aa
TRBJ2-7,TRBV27,CASSLAGGQEQYF
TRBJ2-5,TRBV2,CASSSGVRVEQETQYF
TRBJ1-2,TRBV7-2,CASSDLRGEGYTF
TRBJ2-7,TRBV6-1,CASSGKRTAPNSYEQYF
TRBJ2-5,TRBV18,CASSPRRQGETQYF
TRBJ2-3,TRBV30,CAWSPGTGASDTQYF
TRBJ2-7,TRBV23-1,CASSQSGRVSYEQYF
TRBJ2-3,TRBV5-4,CASSTGPTGTDTQYF
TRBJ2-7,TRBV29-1,CSVEDPDSSYEQYF
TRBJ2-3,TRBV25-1,CASSPGARGNTDTQYF
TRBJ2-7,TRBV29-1,CSVPGTSFYEQYF
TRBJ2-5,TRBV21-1,CASSIRVEETQYF
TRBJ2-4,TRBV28,CASSYPLQPTLAKNIQYF
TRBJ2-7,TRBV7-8,CASSPGGDTEQYF
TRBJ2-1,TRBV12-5,CASGLVPTSGSQSLEQFF
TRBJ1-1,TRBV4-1,CASSQRHPSNTEAFF
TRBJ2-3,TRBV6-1,CASSEDQGSTDTQYF
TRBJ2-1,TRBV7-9,CASSLPQSGRNEQFF
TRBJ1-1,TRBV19,CASSISQGANTEAFF
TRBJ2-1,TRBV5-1,CASSLSPLSSYNEQFF
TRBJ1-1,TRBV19,CASSTYWTEGSTEAFF
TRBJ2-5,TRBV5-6,CASSSREETQYF
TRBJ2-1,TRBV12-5,CASGLSGTGYNEQFF
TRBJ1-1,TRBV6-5,CASRSGTTTEAFF
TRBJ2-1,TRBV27,CASRLGQGSYNEQFF
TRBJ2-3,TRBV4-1,CASSLARDIRTDTQYF
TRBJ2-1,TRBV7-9,CASSLRYNEQFF
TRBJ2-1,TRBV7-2,CASRVGGGNEQFF
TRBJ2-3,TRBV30,CAWTSGSTDTQYF
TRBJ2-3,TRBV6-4,CASSDSGLETDTQYF
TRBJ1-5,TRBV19,CASSPGLGNQPQHF